These T cell receptor beta chains were read from a single sample in a study of T-cell reconstitution after alpha-beta-depleted transplantation in children. MiXCR was run by TCRdb on the PCR reads, yielding one entry per CDR3 protein. The sample lists roughly 420,000 distinct CDR3 sequences; 15% to 20% were seen once. This specimen consisted of PBMCs, mostly from graft donor cells, obtained 360 days after TCRalphabeta/CD19-depleted stem cell transplant. The receptor source for this set is a boy under two years old who had a stem cell transplant for Wiskott-Aldrich syndrome, so the T cells may come from the graft donor. CDR3s include the opening cysteine and the closing phenylalanine or tryptophan. A D gene is named only where the DNA matches it firmly. Size tells how often a clone was seen (once, few, many) or the class of an expanded clone, and some rows leave it out.

>NA|TRBJ2-1|TRBV12-3/TRBV12-4|few
CASSFRDWPGGEQFF
TGTGCCAGCAGTTTCCGGGACTGGCCGGGTGGTGAGCAGTTCTTC
>NA|TRBJ2-1|TRBV7-2|few
CASSLVRADNEQFF
TGTGCCAGCAGCTTAGTCAGGGCGGACAATGAGCAGTTCTTC
>NA|TRBJ1-1|TRBV5-1|few
CASSLFIGNTEAFF
TGCGCCAGCAGCTTGTTCATAGGGAACACTGAAGCTTTCTTT
>TRBD1|TRBJ2-4|TRBV5-1|few
CASSLGQSSDIQYF
TGCGCCAGCAGCCTGGGACAGAGTTCGGACATTCAGTACTTC
>TRBD2|TRBJ2-7|TRBV5-1|few
CASSLLAQRETDEQYF
TGCGCCAGCAGCTTGTTGGCCCAGCGGGAAACCGACGAGCAGTACTTC
>NA|TRBJ2-1|TRBV10-3|few
CAISVAGTHGINEQFF
TGTGCCATCAGTGTCGCCGGGACCCATGGCATCAATGAGCAGTTCTTC
>NA|TRBJ2-1|TRBV15|many
CATSRVSPDEQFF
TGTGCCACCAGCAGAGTAAGCCCCGATGAGCAGTTCTTC
>NA|TRBJ1-6|TRBV6-1|NA
CASSPGGTYNSPLHF
TGTGCCAGCAGCCCCGGAGGAACCTATAATTCACCCCTCCACTTT
>NA|TRBJ2-1|TRBV18|NA
CASSPRTIPPYNEQFF
TGTGCCAGCTCACCGCGGACCATTCCCCCCTACAATGAGCAGTTCTTC
>NA|TRBJ2-7|TRBV12-3/TRBV12-4|few
CASSWGQSLMSYEQYF
TGTGCCAGCAGTTGGGGTCAGTCTTTAATGTCCTACGAGCAGTACTTC
>NA|TRBJ2-2|TRBV2|many
CASSGGLPGELFF
TGTGCCAGCAGTGGGGGACTGCCCGGGGAGCTGTTTTTT
>NA|TRBJ2-3|TRBV4-3|NA
CASSHIARPDTQYF
TGCGCCAGCAGCCACATAGCGAGGCCAGATACGCAGTATTTT
>NA|TRBJ2-7|TRBV12-3/TRBV12-4|few
CASSLSGSSEQYF
TGTGCCAGCAGTTTATCGGGCAGTAGCGAGCAGTACTTC
>TRBD2|TRBJ2-1|TRBV20-1|NA
CSAPTSGRGNEQFF
TGCAGTGCTCCCACTAGCGGGAGGGGGAATGAGCAGTTCTTC
>NA|TRBJ2-7|TRBV7-2|NA
CASSFGPRQGEQYF
TGTGCCAGCAGCTTTGGTCCACGCCAGGGCGAGCAGTACTTC
>NA|TRBJ2-1|TRBV28|many
CASSRDFPHNEQFF
TGTGCCAGCAGCCGGGATTTCCCACACAATGAGCAGTTCTTC
>TRBD2|TRBJ2-7|TRBV3-1|NA
CASSPSLAGELYEQYF
TGTGCCAGCAGCCCGTCACTAGCGGGAGAACTATACGAGCAGTACTTC
>TRBD1|TRBJ2-1|TRBV18|few
CASSLDRVKGDEQFF
TGTGCCAGCTCACTTGACAGGGTTAAAGGGGATGAGCAGTTCTTC
>NA|TRBJ2-3|TRBV20-1|NA
CSARVATTDTQYF
TGCAGTGCTAGAGTTGCTACCACAGATACGCAGTATTTT
>TRBD1|TRBJ1-1|TRBV12-3/TRBV12-4|few
CASRWDRGQSYEAFF
TGTGCCAGCAGGTGGGACAGGGGGCAATCCTATGAAGCTTTCTTT
>NA|TRBJ1-2|TRBV12-3/TRBV12-4|few
CASSSYGRSNYGYTF
TGTGCCAGCAGTTCCTACGGGCGCTCTAACTATGGCTACACCTTC
>NA|TRBJ1-6|TRBV20-1|NA
CSARDGRAYNSPLHF
TGCAGTGCTAGAGATGGGAGGGCCTATAATTCACCCCTCCACTTT
>NA|TRBJ2-7|TRBV11-2|many
CASSLRRATYEQYF
TGTGCCAGCAGCTTACGAAGGGCGACCTACGAGCAGTACTTC
>TRBD2|TRBJ2-3|TRBV2|NA
CASSDTSATDTQYF
TGTGCCAGCAGTGACACTAGCGCCACAGATACGCAGTATTTT
>TRBD2|TRBJ2-3|TRBV7-9|NA
CASSLGRSGKVTDTQYF
TGTGCCAGCAGCTTAGGTCGGAGCGGGAAGGTGACAGATACGCAGTATTTT
>NA|TRBJ2-7|TRBV5-1|many
CASSLDGHEQYF
TGCGCCAGCAGCTTGGATGGGCACGAGCAGTACTTC
>NA|TRBJ2-2|TRBV4-1|NA
CASSQTRPTGELFF
TGCGCCAGCAGCCAAACTCGGCCGACCGGGGAGCTGTTTTTT
>TRBD1|TRBJ1-5|TRBV20-1|NA
CSAADRGRRQPQHF
TGCAGTGCGGCCGACAGGGGGCGAAGGCAGCCCCAGCATTTT
>TRBD2|TRBJ2-7|TRBV10-3|few
CAISDPRGLTSGGLFEQYF
TGTGCCATCAGTGACCCCCGGGGGCTGACTAGCGGGGGACTATTCGAGCAGTACTTC
>TRBD2|TRBJ2-7|TRBV7-2|NA
CASSLKLAGSSYEQYF
TGTGCCAGCAGCTTGAAACTAGCGGGAAGCTCCTACGAGCAGTACTTC
>TRBD1|TRBJ2-7|TRBV29-1|NA
CSVEDRDRGLREQYF
TGCAGCGTTGAAGACCGGGACAGGGGGCTTCGGGAGCAGTACTTC
>TRBD1|TRBJ1-1|TRBV6-1|many
CASINRGHTEAFF
TGTGCCAGCATCAACAGGGGGCACACTGAAGCTTTCTTT
>NA|TRBJ2-5|TRBV11-2|NA
CASSLDWTETGETQYF
TGTGCCAGCAGCTTAGATTGGACTGAGACGGGAGAGACCCAGTACTTC
>TRBD2|TRBJ2-5|TRBV6-2/TRBV6-3|few
CASRWTSGRALQETQYF
TGTGCCAGCAGATGGACTAGCGGGAGGGCCCTCCAAGAGACCCAGTACTTC
>NA|TRBJ2-1|TRBV21-1|NA
CASGWGLASVGPPLRIYNEQFF
TGTGCCAGCGGCTGGGGACTAGCGAGCGTGGGCCCTCCCTTGCGGATCTACAATGAGCAGTTCTTC
>NA|TRBJ2-3|TRBV5-6|few
CASSLVTALTSTDTQYF
TGTGCCAGCAGCTTGGTGACTGCGTTGACTAGCACAGATACGCAGTATTTT
>NA|TRBJ1-2|TRBV12-3/TRBV12-4|few
CASSEQWNYGYTF
TGTGCCAGCAGTGAACAGTGGAACTATGGCTACACCTTC
>TRBD2|TRBJ2-1|TRBV12-3/TRBV12-4|many
CASSFGAGVINEQFF
TGTGCCAGCAGTTTTGGAGCGGGAGTGATCAATGAGCAGTTCTTC
>TRBD1|TRBJ2-7|TRBV12-3/TRBV12-4|few
CASSPLRQGREQYF
TGTGCCAGCAGCCCCCTCCGACAGGGTCGCGAGCAGTACTTC
>NA|TRBJ2-5|TRBV7-9|few
CASSQGPLAETQYF
TGTGCCAGCAGCCAAGGGCCCCTGGCAGAGACCCAGTACTTC
>NA|TRBJ2-2|TRBV5-1|many
CASSLNGGNTGELFF
TGCGCCAGCAGCTTAAACGGGGGGAACACCGGGGAGCTGTTTTTT
>NA|TRBJ2-3|TRBV24-1|few
CATSDLGHDTDTQYF
TGTGCCACCAGTGATTTAGGACACGACACAGATACGCAGTATTTT
>TRBD2|TRBJ2-1|TRBV27|NA
CASSLRRGVYNEQFF
TGTGCCAGCAGTTTACGGCGGGGGGTTTACAATGAGCAGTTCTTC
>NA|TRBJ2-7|TRBV18|NA
CASSPWGRKDYEQYF
TGTGCCAGCTCACCATGGGGGAGGAAGGACTACGAGCAGTACTTC
>TRBD1|TRBJ2-1|TRBV12-3/TRBV12-4|few
CASSFKGQAYNEQFF
TGTGCCAGCAGTTTTAAAGGACAGGCCTACAATGAGCAGTTCTTC
>NA|TRBJ2-2|TRBV14|few
CASSRYGGRGTGELFF
TGTGCCAGCAGCCGCTACGGGGGCAGGGGCACCGGGGAGCTGTTTTTT
>TRBD1|TRBJ2-7|TRBV4-1|few
CASSQDSGGIKSYEQYF
TGCGCCAGCAGCCAAGATTCAGGGGGCATAAAATCCTACGAGCAGTACTTC
>NA|TRBJ2-7|TRBV5-1|NA
CASSLLFGYEQYF
TGCGCCAGCAGCCTATTGTTTGGATACGAGCAGTACTTC
>NA|TRBJ2-7|TRBV29-1|NA
CSVGGVTGKFFSYEQYF
TGCAGCGTTGGGGGGGTTACCGGGAAGTTCTTCTCCTACGAGCAGTACTTC
>NA|TRBJ1-2|TRBV21-1|NA
CASRRRTGSYGYTF
TGTGCCAGCAGGAGGAGGACAGGGAGCTATGGCTACACCTTC